This TCR beta chain originates from a study of cytomegalovirus exposure and HLA in healthy donors. Broader study findings: The presence/absence work took it that sequencing depth was about the same across donors. Prior analysis indicated that the majority of TCR beta V segments exhibited productivity approximately 87% or approximately 30% of the time. The study had only CMV serostatus as immune exposure information.

The study ran its PCR with 60 Vbeta and 13 Jbeta primers. Generated by immunoSEQ multiplex PCR, the TCRdb table keeps only in-frame clones and is missing some. This sample has about 160,000 clones, with roughly 80% found just once. A word on this clone: The antigen is not known.

Sequenced: PBMCs. The clonotype was recovered from a woman in her twenties or thirties in good health and CMV-seropositive.

The DNA of the CDR3 is TGTGCCAGCAGCTTAGCGGGCCCCCGGGGAGTCTCGAAAGATCAGCCCCAGCATTTT. Protein: CASSLAGPRGVSKDQPQHF. V gene TRBV7-2 combines with J gene TRBJ1-5; D gene unclear. Germline CDR1 is SGHTA and CDR2 is FQGNSA. The CDR3 runs 19 residues. V gave up 0 bases and J gave up 5 bases, with 23 bases separating them.